The clone carrying this T cell receptor beta chain showed up just a few times. CDR3 and TCR beta VDJ profiling relied on a genomic DNA template. TCRdb processed the reads anew with MiXCR; each CDR3 protein has one entry. The table includes 200,000 or so distinct CDR3 sequences, around 66% detected once. This record belongs to a study of CD8+CD57+ T cells in acquired aplastic anemia. Per germline, CDR1 LNHDA and CDR2 SQIVND (reference sequence). The CDR3 spans 15 residues. Trimming shortened V by 5 bases and J by 6 bases, and 19 bases separated the two germline ends. This chain uses TRBV19 with TRBJ1-1; weak D call: TRBD1 (5 bases). The sample comprised sorted CD4+, CD8+, or CD8+CD57+ T cells (not recorded which) from PBMCs. This TCR was recovered from a human donor with severe aplastic anemia or a healthy control (not recorded which). The CDR3 nucleotides are TGTGCCAGTAGTCCAGCCCCTCAGGGATTTGCTGAAGCTTTCTTT. Its protein product is CASSPAPQGFAEAFF. The variable domain in full, completed from reference TRBV19 and TRBJ1-1, reads DGGITQSPKYLFRKEGQNVTLSCEQNLNHDAMYWYRQDPGQGLRLIYYSQIVNDFQKGDIAEGYSVSREKKESFPLTVTSAQKNPTAFYLCASSPAPQGFAEAFFGQGTRLTVV.